The 9 T cell receptor beta chains given below trace back to one sample, sequenced in a study of T cell clones after liver transplantation. TCRdb keeps only in-frame clones here, not all; method: immunoSEQ multiplex PCR. The sample carries some 57,000 clones, about 70% recorded once. Sample: CD4+ T cells from blood, taken at the 22-month timepoint. The receptors were gathered from a human patient who received a liver transplant. T cells may partly derive from the graft donor.

The chain employs TRBV15 and TRBJ1-6, with unresolved D. The CDR3 sequence is 13 residues long. V shed 5 bases and J shed 11 bases, with 13 bases lying between them. Germline V lookup: CDR1 LNHNV, CDR2 YYDKDF (reference sequence). The CDR3 protein is CATSDGPEPPLHF. DNA of the CDR3: TGTGCCACCAGCGATGGACCAGAACCACCCCTCCACTTT.

V and J are TRBV19 and TRBJ2-7, with D tentatively TRBD2 (6 bases). This CDR3 is 15 amino acids long. Germline-derived CDR1 and CDR2 are LNHDA and SQIVND (reference sequence). V dropped 3 bases and J dropped 2 bases, with 14 bases sitting between them. The CDR3 region is CASSIGSGGAYEQYF. The CDR3 bases are TGTGCCAGTAGTATCGGGAGTGGGGGAGCCTACGAGCAGTACTTC.

In this sample, this clone turned up a few times. The chain recombines TRBV6-6 with TRBJ1-5, with D hard to call. The length of the CDR3 is 13 residues. V shed 2 bases and J shed 7 bases, with 9 bases lying between them. Germline CDR1 reads MNHNY; CDR2 reads SVGAGI (reference sequence). This CDR3 is CASSYERSQPQHF. The CDR3 DNA is TGTGCCAGCAGTTACGAGAGGAGCCAGCCCCAGCATTTT.

V is TRBV27 and J is TRBJ2-5; maybe TRBD1 (5 bases). The V gene lost 2 bases and the J gene lost 4 bases, with 14 bases spanning the gap. The length of the CDR3 is 15 residues. The germline CDR1 and CDR2 sequences are MNHEY and SMNVEV (reference sequence). The CDR3: CASSLQAGFAETQYF. The CDR3 DNA follows: TGTGCCAGCAGTTTACAGGCAGGGTTTGCAGAGACCCAGTACTTC.

The chain combines TRBV10-3 with TRBJ2-7; D unresolved. The germline V and J ends were trimmed by 3 bases and 0 bases, with 12 bases remaining between them. CDR3 size: 15 residues. Germline V lookup: CDR1 ENHRY, CDR2 SYGVKD. The CDR3: CAISDAQPGSYEQYF. The CDR3 DNA sequence: TGTGCCATCAGTGACGCCCAGCCTGGCTCCTACGAGCAGTACTTC.

This chain links TRBV7-2 with TRBJ2-1, with D tentatively TRBD1 or TRBD2 (6 bases each). V was shortened by 1 base and J by 3 bases, with 16 bases between the two germline ends. Germline V CDR1 and CDR2: SGHTA, FQGNSA. This CDR3 has 17 amino acids. The CDR3 here is CASSLGRGRGGYNEQFF. The DNA for the CDR3 is TGTGCCAGCAGCTTAGGTCGGGGCAGGGGAGGCTACAATGAGCAGTTCTTC.

This clone showed up just once. This rearrangement joins TRBV5-6 to TRBJ2-1; 9 bases map to TRBD1. CDR1 is SGHDT and CDR2 is YYEEEE in the germline V gene. V was pared by 5 bases and J by 4 bases, with 13 bases of the junction left unmatched. CDR3 length: 17 residues. This CDR3 is CASRARGTGIGYNEQFF. CDR3 coding DNA: TGTGCCAGCAGGGCGCGGGGGACAGGGATCGGGTACAATGAGCAGTTCTTC.

The chain couples TRBV2 to TRBJ1-5; TRBD1 might be the D (5 bases). The CDR3 sequence is 16 residues long. V was shortened by 7 bases and J by 0 bases, with 16 bases between the two germline ends. CDR1 and CDR2 from the germline V gene are SNHLY and FYNNEI. DNA for the CDR3: TGTGCCAGCAAGGCTACGGGACCTTATAGCAATCAGCCCCAGCATTTT. Its protein is CASKATGPYSNQPQHF.

This chain links TRBV28 with TRBJ1-1; possible D gene TRBD1, 5 bases. This CDR3 is built from 13 residues. Germline CDR1 is MDHEN and CDR2 is SYDVKM. V lost 4 bases, J lost 5 bases, and 11 bases lay in between. CDR3 coding DNA: TGTGCCAGCAGTTGGACTCAGGGTACTGAAGCTTTCTTT. Protein: CASSWTQGTEAFF.